There are many counts of the clone carrying this T cell receptor beta chain. This sample was taken from a study of read filtering for tumor transcriptome and immune sequencing. From germline, CDR1 is SGHNT and CDR2 YYREEE (reference sequence). V was pared by 1 base and J by 6 bases, with 13 bases between. The CDR3 covers 14 residues. Molecular barcoded adaptors covering alpha/delta and beta/gamma chains were used on roughly 370 ng RNA. In TCRdb, the reads were re-called with MiXCR into one record per CDR3 protein. The table lists tens of thousands of distinct CDR3 sequences, about 13% of them singletons.

Sequencing was done on a sample of a population of CD138-negative cells sorted from bone marrow. The receptor comes from a donor older than 35 with multiple myeloma. The gene calls are TRBV5-4 and TRBJ1-1; D is undetermined. The CDR3 sequence is CASSLKGVWAEAFF. The CDR3 DNA follows: TGTGCCAGCAGCTTGAAAGGTGTTTGGGCTGAAGCTTTCTTT.